This T cell receptor (beta chain) was captured in a study of blood T cells in healthy people across ages. A second about 7 to 11 cycle PCR used barcoded and J-beta primers. Each CDR3 protein gets one entry after TCRdb re-called the 5' RACE reads with MiXCR. The sample consists of roughly 1 million distinct CDR3 sequences, almost 25% of them appearing once. The length of the CDR3 is 14 residues. V was trimmed by 6 bases and J by 1 base, leaving 13 bases between them. Findings of the study overall: Long-lived and aged donors differed, with more naive CD4+ cells and higher diversity in the long-lived.

Notes on this clonotype: Its antigen is undetermined.

This sample also belongs to another study, concerning T cells of mothers and their children. From that report: Donors comprised a few healthy Caucasian mothers plus their six children.

V gene TRBV12-3 or TRBV12-4 combines with J gene TRBJ2-7; D is perhaps TRBD2 (6 bases). Material for sequencing was blood. This TCR was sampled from a girl aged 2-10 years in good health. The CDR3, as DNA: TGTGCCAGCAGCCAGAGGAGGGATTCCTACGAGCAGTACTTC. This encodes CASSQRRDSYEQYF.